This T cell receptor beta chain was identified during a study of T cell responses to AZD1222 COVID-19 vaccine. Clones were read by immunoSEQ multiplex PCR, and TCRdb kept only the in-frame ones, dropping some. The data show 100,000 to 150,000 clones, roughly 88% seen once. On this clone: Its cognate antigen is unknown.

Findings of the study overall: In a largely white British group with more females than males, clonal diversity was possibly underestimated. Spike-specific TCR repertoires showed rising breadth and depth after two AZD1222 doses.

Pooled in the analysis were second doses at about 4 or about 12 weeks. This CDR3 region has 13 residues. Trimming at V came to 6 bases and at J to 3 bases, leaving 4 bases not matched to a gene. Looked up from germline, CDR1 is SGHDN and CDR2 is FVKESK. The sequence was collected from an adult who received the AZD1222 COVID-19 vaccine. This material consisted of peripheral blood, taken 28 days after the second AZD1222 dose. The chain has TRBV14 and TRBJ2-5; 7 bases line up with TRBD1. CDR3 coding DNA: TGTGCCAGCAGACACAGGGGCGAAGAGACCCAGTACTTC. Its protein is CASRHRGEETQYF.